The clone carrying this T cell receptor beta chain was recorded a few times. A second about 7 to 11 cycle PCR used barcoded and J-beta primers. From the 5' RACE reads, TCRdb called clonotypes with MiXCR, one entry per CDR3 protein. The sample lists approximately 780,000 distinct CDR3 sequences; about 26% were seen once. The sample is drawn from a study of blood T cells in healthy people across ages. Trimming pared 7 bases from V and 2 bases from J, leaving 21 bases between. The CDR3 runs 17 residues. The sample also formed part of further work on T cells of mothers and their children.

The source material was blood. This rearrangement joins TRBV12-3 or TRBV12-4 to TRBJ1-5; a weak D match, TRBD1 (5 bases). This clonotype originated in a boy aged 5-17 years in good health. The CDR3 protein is CASIWGLSPAGNQPQHF. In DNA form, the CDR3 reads TGTGCCAGCATTTGGGGACTCTCTCCTGCGGGCAATCAGCCCCAGCATTTT.